This entry lists 30 T cell receptor beta chains sequenced from one sample in a study of PD-1 blockade in classical Hodgkin lymphoma. Clones were sequenced by immunoSEQ multiplex PCR, and TCRdb holds only the in-frame ones, with some missing. The sample includes about 27,000 clones, 72% seen only once; the top ten take approximately 3.6%. The sample's time point: cycle 4 day 1 (C4D1), after 5 to 7 weeks of nivolumab. Every single patient, without exception, relapsed after autologous stem cell transplantation, and brentuximab vedotin exposure varied. This specimen was peripheral blood mononuclear cells (PBMCs), taken before the fourth cycle of nivolumab. The receptors were sampled from a human donor with classical Hodgkin lymphoma.

The chain links TRBV2 to TRBJ1-2; D perhaps matches TRBD1 (6 bases). Germline V lookup: CDR1 SNHLY, CDR2 FYNNEI. V was cut by 6 bases and J by 4 bases, with 24 bases left in between. This CDR3 contains 17 residues. CDR3 loop: CASSVGQDGLRGYGYTF. DNA for the CDR3: TGTGCCAGCAGCGTGGGACAAGACGGGCTTCGGGGCTATGGCTACACCTTC.

This chain connects TRBV14 to TRBJ2-2, with a tentative D call TRBD2 (5 bases). Deletions cut 4 bases from V and 0 bases from J, with 15 bases between. This CDR3 has 17 amino acids. CDR1 is SGHDN, CDR2 FVKESK, per germline. CDR3 region: CASSPEGITPNTGELFF. The CDR3 nucleotides read TGTGCCAGCAGCCCCGAGGGCATTACACCGAACACCGGGGAGCTGTTTTTT.

This clone was detected once. The chain joins TRBV11-2 to TRBJ1-5; D not resolved. CDR1 is SGHAT, CDR2 FQNNGV, per germline. The CDR3 sequence is 14 residues long. V was cut by 1 base and J by 3 bases, with 7 bases left in between. The CDR3 nucleotides read TGTGCCAGCAGCTTAGGCGAACTCAATCAGCCCCAGCATTTT. It specifies CASSLGELNQPQHF.

J is TRBJ2-5 and V is TRBV28; D may match TRBD1 or TRBD2 (5 bases each). Germline CDR1 reads MDHEN; CDR2 reads SYDVKM. V lost 6 bases, J lost 5 bases, and 13 bases lay in between. This CDR3 has 13 amino acids. For the CDR3, the DNA is TGTGCCAGCAGAGACAGCGGTTGGGAGACCCAGTACTTC. Translation gives CASRDSGWETQYF.

The J gene is TRBJ2-3, the V gene TRBV7-9; D not resolved. There are 14 residues in the CDR3. Germline V gene data show CDR1 as SEHNR and CDR2 as FQNEAQ (reference sequence). With 5 bases removed from V and 5 bases from J, the gap between germline ends came to 14 bases. In DNA form, the CDR3 reads TGTGCCAGCAGCGATACACCGGGTGTAGATACGCAGTATTTT. Amino acid sequence: CASSDTPGVDTQYF.

This clone has just a few counts. This chain joins TRBV28 and TRBJ2-1; the match to TRBD2 covers 13 bases. V lost 6 bases, J lost 4 bases, and 9 bases stayed unmatched. Per the germline V gene, CDR1 is MDHEN and CDR2 is SYDVKM. CDR3 length equals 17 residues. CDR3 nucleotide sequence: TGTGCCAGCAGCTCCGGGACTAGCGGGGTCCTATACAATGAGCAGTTCTTC. Translation: CASSSGTSGVLYNEQFF.

CDR3: CASSEFSQGVIYNEQFF. The CDR3 coding sequence is TGTGCCAGCAGTGAATTCAGCCAGGGGGTAATCTACAATGAGCAGTTCTTC. The rearrangement joins TRBV6-1 to TRBJ2-1; 7 positions agree with TRBD1. V gave up 2 bases and J gave up 3 bases; unmatched junction bases: 10. CDR3 length: 17 amino acids. Germline loops: CDR1 MNHNS, CDR2 SASEGT.

The rearrangement uses TRBV7-2 and TRBJ2-3; TRBD2 matches 10 bases. The CDR3 spans 17 residues. V was pared by 5 bases and J by 2 bases, with 10 bases of the junction left unmatched. Germline V gene lookup returns CDR1 SGHTA and CDR2 FQGNSA. CDR3 in amino acids: CASSDRSGGGITDTQYF. CDR3 sequence (DNA): TGTGCCAGCAGCGATAGGAGCGGGGGGGGTATCACAGATACGCAGTATTTT.

The chain couples TRBV11-2 to TRBJ1-4, with D maybe TRBD1 (6 bases). In germline, CDR1 is SGHAT, CDR2 FQNNGV. V was trimmed by 4 bases and J by 8 bases, leaving 17 bases between them. The CDR3 is made up of 15 amino acids. The CDR3 sequence: CASSWVAPGAEKLFF. As DNA, the CDR3 is TGTGCCAGCAGCTGGGTAGCGCCAGGGGCCGAAAAACTGTTTTTT. Full variable domain (rest looked up from reference TRBV11-2 and TRBJ1-4): EAGVAQSPRYKIIEKRQSVAFWCNPISGHATLYWYQQILGQGPKLLIQFQNNGVVDDSQLPKDRFSAERLKGVDSTLKIQPAKLEDSAVYLCASSWVAPGAEKLFFGSGTQLSVL.

The chain has TRBV30 and TRBJ1-1, with 9 bases matching TRBD1. V lost 4 bases to trimming and J lost 0 bases; unmatched junction nucleotides: 3. This CDR3 has 14 amino acids. Germline V gene lookup returns CDR1 GTSNPN and CDR2 SVGIG (reference sequence). The CDR3 sequence: CAWKDRGLNTEAFF. The CDR3 bases are TGTGCCTGGAAAGACAGGGGGTTGAACACTGAAGCTTTCTTT.

V and J are TRBV5-4 and TRBJ2-3, with D perhaps TRBD2 (5 bases). Trimming removed 3 bases at V and 2 bases at J, with 13 bases between. Germline CDR1 reads SGHNT; CDR2 reads YYREEE (reference sequence). This CDR3 contains 15 residues. The CDR3 nucleotides read TGTGCCAGCAGCTCAGGTAGAGGGCCCACAGATACGCAGTATTTT. Translated, it gives CASSSGRGPTDTQYF.

The rearrangement links TRBV29-1 to TRBJ1-1, with 7 bases identical to TRBD1. The J segment lost 0 bases and the V segment lost 7 bases, leaving 14 bases of the junction unmatched. This CDR3 is built from 16 residues. Germline CDR1 and CDR2: SQVTM and ANQGSEA. This CDR3 is CSARRGGAGVNTEAFF. In DNA, the CDR3 is TGCAGCGCCCGAAGAGGGGGCGCGGGGGTGAACACTGAAGCTTTCTTT.

This chain uses TRBV7-8 with TRBJ2-5; TRBD1 agrees at 7 bases. Germline V gives CDR1 SGHVS, CDR2 FQNEAQ. This CDR3 comprises 16 residues. V lost 2 bases and J lost 5; bases outside the gene matches: 11. The CDR3 here is CASSLQTGIGTETQYF. The CDR3 region has the DNA TGTGCCAGCAGCTTACAGACAGGGATCGGAACTGAGACCCAGTACTTC. Together with reference TRBV7-8 and TRBJ2-5, the CDR3 gives the full variable domain: GAGVSQSPRYKVAKRGQDVALRCDPISGHVSLFWYQQALGQGPEFLTYFQNEAQLDKSGLPSDRFFAERPEGSVSTLKIQRTQQEDSAVYLCASSLQTGIGTETQYFGPGTRLLVL.

This clone was counted between two and nine times. This chain uses TRBV5-1 with TRBJ2-3; tentatively, D is TRBD2 (5 bases). Germline V gives CDR1 SGHRS, CDR2 YFSETQ. This CDR3 has 14 amino acids. V was shortened by 2 bases and J by 2 bases, with 9 bases between the two germline ends. The CDR3 reads CASSFRAATDTQYF. The CDR3 DNA is TGCGCCAGCAGCTTCCGAGCGGCCACAGATACGCAGTATTTT.

By frequency in the sample, this clone is medium-sized. The chain employs TRBV5-6 and TRBJ2-7, with 7 bases lining up with TRBD2. The ends lost 4 bases at V and 7 bases at J; junction bases unmatched: 5. Germline V gives CDR1 SGHDT, CDR2 YYEEEE. This CDR3 is 12 amino acids long. The CDR3 DNA follows: TGTGCCAGCAGCGTCGGGGGGAGAGAGCAGTACTTC. Translation gives CASSVGGREQYF.

The gene calls are TRBV7-9 and TRBJ2-7, with TRBD2 matching 7 bases. Germline CDR1 is SEHNR and CDR2 is FQNEAQ (reference sequence). V dropped 5 bases and J dropped 7; count of bases not matched to a gene: 11. The CDR3 length is 14 residues. Here the CDR3 DNA reads TGTGCCAGCAGCACCAGCGGGACCCGGGGGGAGCAGTACTTC. Protein: CASSTSGTRGEQYF.

The chain couples TRBV2 to TRBJ2-2; a weak D match, TRBD1 (8 bases). Germline CDR1 reads SNHLY; CDR2 reads FYNNEI. This CDR3 spans 15 amino acids. Trimming cost V 6 bases and J 2 bases, with 13 bases left between them. The CDR3 spells CASSYRGGNTGELFF. The DNA of the CDR3 is TGTGCCAGCAGCTACAGGGGGGGAAACACCGGGGAGCTGTTTTTT.

This clone was picked up a small number of times. This sequence joins TRBV30 and TRBJ1-4; D uncertain. Germline CDR1 reads GTSNPN; CDR2 reads SVGIG (reference sequence). The CDR3 runs to 14 residues. The ends were cut back, 0 bases at V and 8 bases at J, with 13 bases in the middle. The CDR3 bases are TGTGCCTGGAGTGTCTCTCTGTCCGAGGAAAAACTGTTTTTT. Protein sequence: CAWSVSLSEEKLFF.

The count of this clone is one. This rearrangement joins TRBV19 to TRBJ1-1; 10 bases agree with TRBD1. CDR3 length equals 18 residues. Germline V lookup: CDR1 LNHDA, CDR2 SQIVND (reference sequence). V shed 2 bases and J 1 base; nucleotides not matched to a gene: 10. In nucleotides, the CDR3 is TGTGCCAGTAGTATATTGAGACAGGGGGCTTTAGGGAACACTGAAGCTTTCTTT. Encoded protein: CASSILRQGALGNTEAFF. The full variable domain, completed using reference TRBV19 and TRBJ1-1, is DGGITQSPKYLFRKEGQNVTLSCEQNLNHDAMYWYRQDPGQGLRLIYYSQIVNDFQKGDIAEGYSVSREKKESFPLTVTSAQKNPTAFYLCASSILRQGALGNTEAFFGQGTRLTVV.

This clone has a single count. The rearrangement uses TRBV6-5 and TRBJ2-4; D is possibly TRBD1 (6 bases). Germline loops: CDR1 MNHEY, CDR2 SVGAGI. V was pared by 3 bases and J by 4 bases, with 16 bases between. This CDR3 region has 16 residues. The CDR3 protein is CASSYPSQGAKNIQYF. CDR3 nucleotides: TGTGCCAGCAGTTATCCCTCACAGGGAGCTAAAAACATTCAGTACTTC.

The chain employs TRBV7-6 and TRBJ2-1; D remains ambiguous. The germline V gene encodes CDR1 SGHVS and CDR2 FNYEAQ. The CDR3 extends over 16 amino acids. V lost 1 base to trimming and J lost 0 bases, with 10 bases between them. This CDR3 is CASSLGTSSSYNEQFF. As DNA, the CDR3 is TGTGCCAGCAGCTTAGGGACGAGTAGCTCCTACAATGAGCAGTTCTTC.

This chain links TRBV7-2 with TRBJ1-1; D is uncertain. Per the germline V gene, CDR1 is SGHTA and CDR2 is FQGNSA. This CDR3 has 16 residues. The V end was cut by 1 base, the J end by 1 base, with 13 bases between. The CDR3 nucleotides read TGTGCCAGCAGCTTAGGGCGAGGGAGACCGAACACTGAAGCTTTCTTT. It specifies CASSLGRGRPNTEAFF.

V and J are TRBV7-6 and TRBJ2-7; D ambiguous. Between the trimmed V and J ends, which lost 2 bases and 4 bases, there was a span of 9 bases. Germline V gene data show CDR1 as SGHVS and CDR2 as FNYEAQ. This CDR3 comprises 13 residues. CDR3 region: CASSLLGHYEQYF. For the CDR3, the DNA is TGTGCCAGCAGCTTATTGGGCCATTACGAGCAGTACTTC.

This clone was seen more than once but under ten times. The chain employs TRBV10-2 and TRBJ2-7, with D unresolved. The V end was cut by 4 bases, the J end by 3 bases, with 7 bases between. Germline lookup yields CDR1 WSHSY and CDR2 SAAADI. The CDR3 is 12 amino acids. The CDR3 loop reads CASSATGYEQYF. The CDR3 coding sequence is TGCGCCAGCAGTGCGACGGGCTACGAGCAGTACTTC.

The V gene is TRBV5-1, the J gene TRBJ1-1; TRBD1 agrees at 8 bases. Germline CDR1 is SGHRS and CDR2 is YFSETQ. The CDR3 is 16 residues long. Trimming took 0 bases from V and 3 from J; bases not matched to a gene: 7. Here the CDR3 DNA reads TGCGCCAGCAGCTTGGGGCAGGGGGCATTCGACACTGAAGCTTTCTTT. It encodes CASSLGQGAFDTEAFF.

The V gene is TRBV6-5, the J gene TRBJ2-2; no definite D call. The germline V gene encodes CDR1 MNHEY and CDR2 SVGAGI. The CDR3 runs 12 residues. V was cut by 6 bases and J by 10 bases, with 12 bases left in between. The CDR3 loop reads CASSHSYVELFF. The CDR3 coding sequence is TGTGCCAGCAGCCACTCGTATGTGGAGCTGTTTTTT.

The V call is TRBV6-5, the J call TRBJ1-2, with 7 bases that match TRBD1. This CDR3 is built from 14 residues. From germline, CDR1 is MNHEY and CDR2 SVGAGI. J gave up 8 bases and V 0 bases, and 6 bases lay outside the gene matches. CDR3 loop: CASSYSGQLNGYTF. The DNA of the CDR3 is TGTGCCAGCAGTTACTCGGGACAGTTGAACGGCTACACCTTC.

The chain combines TRBV7-8 with TRBJ2-7; possibly TRBD2 for D (6 bases). The CDR3 extends over 14 amino acids. Germline CDR1 is SGHVS and CDR2 is FQNEAQ. The ends were cut back, 7 bases at V and 2 bases at J, with 15 bases in the middle. This chain's CDR3 is CASTFYPGAYEQYF. Written as DNA, the CDR3 is TGTGCCAGCACCTTCTACCCGGGGGCCTACGAGCAGTACTTC.

This clone was found a few times. The chain recombines TRBV19 with TRBJ1-2; 7 bases align to TRBD1. Germline values: CDR1 LNHDA, CDR2 SQIVND (reference sequence). CDR3 length equals 14 residues. The junction had 8 bases not matched to a gene; V was cut back by 6 bases and J by 4 bases. Here the CDR3 reads CASRGDSLSYGYTF. The CDR3 DNA reads TGTGCCAGTAGGGGGGACAGCCTATCCTATGGCTACACCTTC.

This clone has a handful of counts. The CDR3 loop reads CASSVAGTGGYEQYF. CDR3 in DNA: TGTGCCAGCAGCGTCGCCGGGACAGGGGGTTACGAGCAGTACTTC. The V call is TRBV9, the J call TRBJ2-7; TRBD1 aligns across 11 bases. The germline gives CDR1 SGDLS, CDR2 YYNGEE. The CDR3 has 15 residues. The ends lost 2 bases at V and 4 bases at J; junction bases unmatched: 5.